Listed here is a single T cell receptor (beta chain). Only in-frame clones appear in the TCRdb table, and some are missing; sequencing was by immunoSEQ multiplex PCR. The sample yields 90,000 to 120,000 clones, about 89% seen once. The CDR3 sequence is 16 residues long. Per the germline V gene, CDR1 is KGHSH and CDR2 is LQKENI. Losses at the gene ends were 5 bases for V and 5 bases for J; bases not matched to a gene: 11. This specimen belongs to a study of T cell changes during pregnancy in multiple sclerosis. The TCR originated in a female donor with multiple sclerosis, enrolled in a pregnancy study. Sequenced material: peripheral blood, taken after pregnancy. The chain has TRBV18 and TRBJ2-1, with TRBD2 matching over 8 bases. This chain's CDR3 is CASSSGRGALHNEQFF. The CDR3 DNA reads as TGTGCCAGCTCAAGTGGGCGGGGGGCCCTCCACAATGAGCAGTTCTTC.